This T cell receptor beta chain comes out of a study of CD8 T cells in Susac syndrome. TCR beta was sequenced from blood CD8+ and CD4+ T cells. The TEMRA cells underwent FACS enrichment, while the CD8+ and CD4+ T cells underwent negative isolation. The CDR3 loop spans 17 amino acids. V dropped 1 base and J dropped 3; count of bases not matched to a gene: 6. The germline V gene encodes CDR1 SGHVS and CDR2 FNYEAQ. Random hexamers primed reverse transcription of about 0.45 to 1 ug RNA. The method of amplification for TCR beta CDR3 was immunoSEQ multiplex PCR, covering 54 Vbeta and 13 Jbeta. In TCRdb, the immunoSEQ multiplex PCR reads were re-called with MiXCR into one record per CDR3 protein. Counted here are 120,000 or so distinct CDR3 sequences, around 95% occurring once; the ten biggest clones make up roughly 0.095%.

The TCR originated in a human donor in good health. The chain links TRBV7-6 to TRBJ2-3, with 11 positions matching TRBD2. Input material: CD4+ T cells from PBMCs. CDR3 sequence reads: CASSLEASGRPTDTQYF. CDR3 DNA sequence: TGTGCCAGCAGCTTAGAGGCTAGCGGGAGGCCTACAGATACGCAGTATTTT.